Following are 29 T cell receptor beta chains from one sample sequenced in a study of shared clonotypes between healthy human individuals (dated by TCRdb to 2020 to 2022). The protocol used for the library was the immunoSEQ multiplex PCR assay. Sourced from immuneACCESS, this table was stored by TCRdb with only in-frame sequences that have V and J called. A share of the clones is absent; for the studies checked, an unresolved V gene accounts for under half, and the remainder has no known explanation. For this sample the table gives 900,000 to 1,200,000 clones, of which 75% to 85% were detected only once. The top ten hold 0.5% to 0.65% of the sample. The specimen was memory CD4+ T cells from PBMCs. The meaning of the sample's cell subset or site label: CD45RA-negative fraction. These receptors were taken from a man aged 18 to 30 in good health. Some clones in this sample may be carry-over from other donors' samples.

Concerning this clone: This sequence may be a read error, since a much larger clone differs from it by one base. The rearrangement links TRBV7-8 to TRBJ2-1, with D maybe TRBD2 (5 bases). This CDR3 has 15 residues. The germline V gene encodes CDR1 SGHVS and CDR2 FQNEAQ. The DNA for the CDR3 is TGTGCCGGCAGCGCTCGCGAGGGCTCCTACAATGAGCAGTTCTTC. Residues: CAGSAREGSYNEQFF.

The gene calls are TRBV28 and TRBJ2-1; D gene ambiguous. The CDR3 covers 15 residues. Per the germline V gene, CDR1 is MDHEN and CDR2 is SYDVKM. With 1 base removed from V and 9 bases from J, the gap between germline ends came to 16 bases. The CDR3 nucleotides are TGTGCCAGCAGTTTATCCCCCTCGGCACCGACTGAGCAGTTCTTC. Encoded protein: CASSLSPSAPTEQFF.

Here the CDR3 DNA reads TGTGCCAGCAGCTTAGTGGGTCTGGAGAACACTGAAGCTTTCTTT. Translating it yields CASSLVGLENTEAFF. The V gene is TRBV7-2, the J gene TRBJ1-1; D ambiguous. Germline V gives CDR1 SGHTA, CDR2 FQGNSA. The CDR3 covers 15 residues. V shed 1 base and J shed 1 base, with 10 bases lying between them.

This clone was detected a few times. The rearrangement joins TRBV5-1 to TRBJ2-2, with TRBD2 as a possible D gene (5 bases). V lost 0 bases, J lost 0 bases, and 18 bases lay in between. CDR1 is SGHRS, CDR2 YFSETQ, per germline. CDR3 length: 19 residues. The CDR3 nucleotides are TGCGCCAGCAGCTTGGCGGCTAGCACCCTAGATTCGAACACCGGGGAGCTGTTTTTT. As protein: CASSLAASTLDSNTGELFF. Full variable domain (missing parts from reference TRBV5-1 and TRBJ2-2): KAGVTQTPRYLIKTRGQQVTLSCSPISGHRSVSWYQQTPGQGLQFLFEYFSETQRNKGNFPGRFSGRQFSNSRSEMNVSTLELGDSALYLCASSLAASTLDSNTGELFFGEGSRLTVL.

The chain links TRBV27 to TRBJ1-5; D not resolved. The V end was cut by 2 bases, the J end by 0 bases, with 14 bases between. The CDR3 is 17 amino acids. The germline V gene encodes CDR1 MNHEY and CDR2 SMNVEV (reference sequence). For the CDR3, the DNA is TGTGCCAGCAGTTTAGAAACGGTAGGTTATAGCAATCAGCCCCAGCATTTT. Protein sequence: CASSLETVGYSNQPQHF.

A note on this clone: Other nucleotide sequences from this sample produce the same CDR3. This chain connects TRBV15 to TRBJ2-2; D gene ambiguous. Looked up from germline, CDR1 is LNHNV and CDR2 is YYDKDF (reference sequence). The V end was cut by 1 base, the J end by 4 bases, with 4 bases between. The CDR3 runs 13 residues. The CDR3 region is CATSRGVTGELFF. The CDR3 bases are TGTGCCACCAGCAGAGGGGTCACCGGGGAGCTGTTTTTT.

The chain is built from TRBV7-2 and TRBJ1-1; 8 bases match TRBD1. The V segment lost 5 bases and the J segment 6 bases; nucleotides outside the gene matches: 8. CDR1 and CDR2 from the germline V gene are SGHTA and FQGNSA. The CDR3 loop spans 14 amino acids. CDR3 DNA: TGTGCCAGCAGCCCTATTCAGGGGGCCCCTGAAGCTTTCTTT. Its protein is CASSPIQGAPEAFF.

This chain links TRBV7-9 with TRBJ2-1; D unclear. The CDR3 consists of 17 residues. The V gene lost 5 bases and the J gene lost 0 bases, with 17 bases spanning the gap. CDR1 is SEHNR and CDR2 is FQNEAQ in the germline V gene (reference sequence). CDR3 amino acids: CASSPRSRVPSYNEQFF. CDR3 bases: TGTGCCAGCAGCCCCAGATCTCGGGTTCCCTCCTACAATGAGCAGTTCTTC.

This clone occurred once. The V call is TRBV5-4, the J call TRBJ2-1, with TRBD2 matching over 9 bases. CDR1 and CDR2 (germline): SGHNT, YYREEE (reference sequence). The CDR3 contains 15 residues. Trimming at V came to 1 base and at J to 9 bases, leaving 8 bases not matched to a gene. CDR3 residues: CASSLPAGGISEQFF. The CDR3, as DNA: TGTGCCAGCAGCTTGCCAGCGGGAGGTATCAGTGAGCAGTTCTTC.

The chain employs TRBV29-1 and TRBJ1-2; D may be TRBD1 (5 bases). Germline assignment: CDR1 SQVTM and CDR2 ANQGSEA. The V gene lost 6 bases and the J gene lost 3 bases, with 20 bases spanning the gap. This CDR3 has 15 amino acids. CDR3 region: CSVPKGRADYYGYTF. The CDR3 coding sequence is TGCAGCGTACCAAAGGGCAGGGCCGACTACTATGGCTACACCTTC.

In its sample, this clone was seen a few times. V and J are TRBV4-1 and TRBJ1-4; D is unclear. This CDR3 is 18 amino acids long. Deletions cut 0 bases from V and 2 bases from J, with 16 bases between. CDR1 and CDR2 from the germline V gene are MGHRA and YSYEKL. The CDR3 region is CASSQDIWNPGTNEKLFF. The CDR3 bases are TGCGCCAGCAGCCAAGATATCTGGAATCCGGGCACTAATGAAAAACTGTTTTTT.

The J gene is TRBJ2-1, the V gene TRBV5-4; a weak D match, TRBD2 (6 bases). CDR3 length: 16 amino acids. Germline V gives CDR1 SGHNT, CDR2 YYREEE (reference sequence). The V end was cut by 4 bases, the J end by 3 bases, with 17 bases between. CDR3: CASSPDAGRVYNEQFF. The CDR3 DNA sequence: TGTGCCAGCAGCCCGGATGCGGGGAGAGTCTACAATGAGCAGTTCTTC.

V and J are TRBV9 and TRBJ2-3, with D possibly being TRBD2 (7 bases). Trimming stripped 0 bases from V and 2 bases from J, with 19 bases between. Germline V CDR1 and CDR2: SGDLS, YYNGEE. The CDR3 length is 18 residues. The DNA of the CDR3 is TGTGCCAGCAGCGTAGCCGTTGGGGGGGCCCTAACCACAGATACGCAGTATTTT. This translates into CASSVAVGGALTTDTQYF. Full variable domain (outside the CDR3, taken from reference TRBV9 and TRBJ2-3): DSGVTQTPKHLITATGQRVTLRCSPRSGDLSVYWYQQSLDQGLQFLIQYYNGEERAKGNILERFSAQQFPDLHSELNLSSLELGDSALYFCASSVAVGGALTTDTQYFGPGTRLTVL.

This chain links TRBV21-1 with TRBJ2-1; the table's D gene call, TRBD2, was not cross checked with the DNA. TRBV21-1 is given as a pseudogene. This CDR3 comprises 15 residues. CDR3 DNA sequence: TGTGCCAGCACCCCCATTGCGGGAGGTTTCAATGAGCAGTTCTTC. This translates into CASTPIAGGFNEQFF.

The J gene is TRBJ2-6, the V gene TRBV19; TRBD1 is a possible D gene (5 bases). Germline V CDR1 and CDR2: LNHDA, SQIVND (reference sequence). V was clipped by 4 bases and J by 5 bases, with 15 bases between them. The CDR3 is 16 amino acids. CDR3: CASSSLPRQRANVLTF. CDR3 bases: TGTGCCAGTAGTAGCTTACCCCGACAGAGGGCCAACGTCCTGACTTTC. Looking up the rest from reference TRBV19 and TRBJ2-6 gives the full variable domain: DGGITQSPKYLFRKEGQNVTLSCEQNLNHDAMYWYRQDPGQGLRLIYYSQIVNDFQKGDIAEGYSVSREKKESFPLTVTSAQKNPTAFYLCASSSLPRQRANVLTFGAGSRLTVL.

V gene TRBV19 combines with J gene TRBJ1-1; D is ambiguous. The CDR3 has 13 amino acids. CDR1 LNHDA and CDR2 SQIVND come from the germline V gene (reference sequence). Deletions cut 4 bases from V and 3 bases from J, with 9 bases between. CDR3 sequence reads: CASSNTRDTEAFF. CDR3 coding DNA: TGTGCCAGTAGTAATACACGGGACACTGAAGCTTTCTTT.

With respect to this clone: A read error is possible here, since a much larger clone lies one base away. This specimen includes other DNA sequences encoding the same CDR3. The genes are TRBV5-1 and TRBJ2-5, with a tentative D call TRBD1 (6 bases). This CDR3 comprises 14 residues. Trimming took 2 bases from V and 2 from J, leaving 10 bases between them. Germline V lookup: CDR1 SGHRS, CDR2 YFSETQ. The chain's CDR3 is CASSLGQQQETQYF. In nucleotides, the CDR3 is TGCGCCAGCAGCTTAGGACAGCAACAAGAGACCCAGTACTTC.

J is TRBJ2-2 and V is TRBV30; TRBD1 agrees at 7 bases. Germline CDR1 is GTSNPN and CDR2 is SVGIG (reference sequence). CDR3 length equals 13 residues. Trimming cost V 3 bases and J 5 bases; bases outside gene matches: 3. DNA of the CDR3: TGTGCCTGGAGGGACAGGCTTACCGGGGAGCTGTTTTTT. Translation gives CAWRDRLTGELFF.

CDR3 coding DNA: TGTGCCTGGAGTTTCCGACTAGCTCGAGAGCAGTACTTC. It translates to CAWSFRLAREQYF. The genes are TRBV30 and TRBJ2-7, with TRBD2 identical over 7 bases. Germline V gene lookup returns CDR1 GTSNPN and CDR2 SVGIG (reference sequence). V gave up 2 bases and J gave up 7 bases; unmatched junction bases: 8. The CDR3 has 13 residues.

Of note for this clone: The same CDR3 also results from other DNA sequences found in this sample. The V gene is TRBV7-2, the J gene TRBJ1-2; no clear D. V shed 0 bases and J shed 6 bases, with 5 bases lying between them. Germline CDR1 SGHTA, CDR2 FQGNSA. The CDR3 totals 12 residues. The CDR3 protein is CASSLASHGYTF. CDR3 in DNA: TGTGCCAGCAGCTTAGCGTCCCATGGCTACACCTTC.

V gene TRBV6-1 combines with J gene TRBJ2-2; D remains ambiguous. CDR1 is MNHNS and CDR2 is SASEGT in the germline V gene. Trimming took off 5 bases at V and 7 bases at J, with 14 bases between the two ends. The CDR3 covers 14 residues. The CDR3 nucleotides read TGTGCCAGCAGTCTCCGGTTACGTGGCGGGGAGCTGTTTTTT. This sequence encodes CASSLRLRGGELFF.

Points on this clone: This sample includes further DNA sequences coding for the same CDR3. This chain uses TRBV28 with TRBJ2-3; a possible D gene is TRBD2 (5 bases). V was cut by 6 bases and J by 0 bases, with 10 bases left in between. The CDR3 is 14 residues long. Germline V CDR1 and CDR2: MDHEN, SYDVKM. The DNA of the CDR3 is TGTGCCAGCAGCCTAAGCGGAAGCACAGATACGCAGTATTTT. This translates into CASSLSGSTDTQYF.

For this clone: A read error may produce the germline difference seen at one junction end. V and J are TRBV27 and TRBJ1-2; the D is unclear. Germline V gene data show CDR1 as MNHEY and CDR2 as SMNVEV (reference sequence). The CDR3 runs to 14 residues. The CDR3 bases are TGTGCCAGCAGTTTAGAGACGATAACTTGGGATCCTACTTTC. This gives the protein CASSLETITWDPTF.

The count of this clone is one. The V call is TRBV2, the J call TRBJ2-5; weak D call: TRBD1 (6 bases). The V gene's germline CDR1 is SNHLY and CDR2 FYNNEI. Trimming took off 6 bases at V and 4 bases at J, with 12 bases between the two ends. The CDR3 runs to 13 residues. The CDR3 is CASRGDTTETQYF. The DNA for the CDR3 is TGTGCCAGCAGGGGGGACACTACAGAGACCCAGTACTTC.

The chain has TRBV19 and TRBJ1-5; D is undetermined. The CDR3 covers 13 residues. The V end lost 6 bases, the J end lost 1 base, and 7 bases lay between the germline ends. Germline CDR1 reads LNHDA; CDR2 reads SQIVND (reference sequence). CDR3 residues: CASRDRSNQPQHF. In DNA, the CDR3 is TGTGCCAGTAGGGACCGGAGCAATCAGCCCCAGCATTTT.

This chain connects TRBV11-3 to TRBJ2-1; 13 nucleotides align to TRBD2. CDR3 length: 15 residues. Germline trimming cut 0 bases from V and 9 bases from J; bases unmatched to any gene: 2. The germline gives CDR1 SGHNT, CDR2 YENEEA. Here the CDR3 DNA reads TGTGCCAGCAGCTTAGATGGACTAGCGGGAGCTGAGCAGTTCTTC. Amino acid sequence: CASSLDGLAGAEQFF.

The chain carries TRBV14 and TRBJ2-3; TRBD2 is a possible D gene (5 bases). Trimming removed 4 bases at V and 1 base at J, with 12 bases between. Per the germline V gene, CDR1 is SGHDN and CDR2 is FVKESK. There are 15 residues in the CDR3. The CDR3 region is CASSRRSGGTDTQYF. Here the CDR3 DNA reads TGTGCCAGCAGCCGAAGGAGCGGAGGCACAGATACGCAGTATTTT. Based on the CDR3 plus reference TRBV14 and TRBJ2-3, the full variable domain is EAGVTQFPSHSVIEKGQTVTLRCDPISGHDNLYWYRRVMGKEIKFLLHFVKESKQDESGMPNNRFLAERTGGTYSTLKVQPAELEDSGVYFCASSRRSGGTDTQYFGPGTRLTVL.

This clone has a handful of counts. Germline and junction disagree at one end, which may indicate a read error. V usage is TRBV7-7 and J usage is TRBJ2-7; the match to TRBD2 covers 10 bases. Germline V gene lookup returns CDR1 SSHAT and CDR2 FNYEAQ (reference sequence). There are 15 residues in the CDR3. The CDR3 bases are TGTGCCGGCAGCTTAAGAGCGGGAGGGTTCTACGAGCAGTACTTC. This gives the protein CAGSLRAGGFYEQYF.

The CDR3 region has the DNA TGTGCCAGCAGCGAAGGTTGGGGGTATGGCTACACCTTC. Protein: CASSEGWGYGYTF. The chain is built from TRBV9 and TRBJ1-2, with a possible D match to TRBD1 (5 bases). Germline CDR1 and CDR2: SGDLS and YYNGEE. The CDR3 is 13 residues long. Trimming pared 3 bases from V and 5 bases from J, leaving 11 bases between.